This T cell receptor beta chain was sequenced for a study of blood T cells in healthy people across ages (dated by TCRdb to about 2015). At the level of the whole study: In model experiments, roughly one uniquely barcoded TCR beta cDNA molecule per two T cells was captured by template switching. To avoid experimental bias, donors of different ages were distributed randomly across sequencing lanes. The study analyzed two additional independent replicas of 1 million unique cDNA reads from the same blood draw for two donors, one aged 18 to 29 and one aged 80 or older. The donors were split into four age groups: young (average 16 years), middle-aged (about 40), aged (roughly 65) and long-lived (approximately 89). Using deep sequencing normalized with unique cDNA molecular identifiers, the study measured how TCR beta repertoire diversity changes with age.

Preparation of the library involved 5' RACE. Sequencing relied on an Illumina HiSeq 2500. A second PCR of roughly 7 to 11 cycles was performed with a sample-barcoded 5' primer and a J-beta primer mix. A unique molecular identifier was introduced onto each TCR beta cDNA molecule by a template-switch 5' adaptor carrying 12 random nucleotides. Each sample yielded at least 2.5 million CDR3-containing paired-end reads. All of the RNA was converted into first-strand cDNA using the Mint cDNA synthesis kit, with a TRBC-specific oligonucleotide serving as the primer. After uracil-DNA glycosylase treatment, a first 18-cycle PCR used universal primers M1SS and BC2_uni_R on all cDNA. The original methods were these. For normalization, 1 million high-quality reads, each with a distinct molecular identifier, were randomly selected from each sample. Instead of being binned into consensus sequences, reads with shared molecular identifiers were discarded. MiTCR, run with a Q25 quality threshold and the strictest error-elimination algorithm, handled CDR3 identification, clonotype clustering and error correction. A nonparametric unseen species model with Euler transformation was used to estimate a lower bound on total TCR beta diversity. The public reads were reanalyzed by TCRdb: fastp trimming at Q25, MiXCR alignment, in-frame beta chains only. Merged by CDR3 protein, the rows form single entries marked with the most common genes and DNA. The V and J calls were not made by the authors but by TCRdb's processing. For this sample there are about 650,000 distinct CDR3 sequences; about 51% appear just once. The top ten clones comprise roughly 12% of the sample.

The V end gives up 8 bases and the J end 3 bases, leaving 7 bases in the junction not matched to a gene. There are 14 amino acids in the CDR3, from cysteine to phenylalanine inclusive. The sequence is cut down to CDR3 DNA, 42 bases in frame from base 1. The germline V gene provides CDR1 MNHEY and CDR2 SVGAGI. Turning to this clonotype: Its target antigen remains unknown. Base qualities are missing; no much larger clone stands one base away.

Systemically healthy Caucasian individuals from Russia, some 40 in total and aged about 6 to 95 years, were included as donors. Around 9.8 milliliters of peripheral blood were collected from each donor into EDTA-treated Vacutainer tubes. Ficoll-Paque density-gradient centrifugation was used to isolate PBMCs, with at least 6 million obtained per sample. Total RNA, at least 5 micrograms per sample, was extracted from PBMCs with Trizol reagent. Naive CD45RAhigh/CD27high T cell percentages were measured by flow cytometry on a PBMC aliquot from every donor. What the work shows at the level of the full study, not this receptor alone: A strong correlation was found between observed TCR beta diversity and the percentage of naive T cells measured by flow cytometry. Estimates of total diversity based on one million sequenced T cells were considered lower bounds and underestimates. Compared with the aged group, the long-lived group had more naive CD4+ T cells, fewer expanded clones and increased TCR diversity, a pattern suggesting age selection. Donor CMV infection status was unknown, potentially confounding age-related changes in expanded clonotypes. Because profiling used bulk unsorted PBMCs, naive and antigen-experienced compartments could not be compared conclusively. Observed TCR beta diversity per million T cells fell roughly linearly with age, and a significant reduction was already apparent by age around 36.

This clonotype was sampled from a woman older than 75 in good health. The chain is encoded by TRBV6-5 joined to TRBJ1-3, with 7 middle bases fitting TRBD1. Specimen: blood. The CDR3: CASCPGGHGNTIYF. The sequenced DNA is TGTGCCAGCTGCCCAGGGGGTCATGGAAACACCATATATTTT.